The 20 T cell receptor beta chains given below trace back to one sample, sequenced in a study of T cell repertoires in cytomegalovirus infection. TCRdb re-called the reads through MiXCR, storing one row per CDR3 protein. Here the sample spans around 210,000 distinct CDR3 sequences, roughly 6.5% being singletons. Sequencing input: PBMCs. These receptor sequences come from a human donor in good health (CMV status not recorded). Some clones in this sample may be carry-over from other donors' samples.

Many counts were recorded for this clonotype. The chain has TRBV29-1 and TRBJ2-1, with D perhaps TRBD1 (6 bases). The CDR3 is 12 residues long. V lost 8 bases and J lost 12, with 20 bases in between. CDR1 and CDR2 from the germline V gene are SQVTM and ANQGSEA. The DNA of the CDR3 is TGCAGCACCATCGAGGGGGAGTATGGGCAGTTCTTC. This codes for CSTIEGEYGQFF.

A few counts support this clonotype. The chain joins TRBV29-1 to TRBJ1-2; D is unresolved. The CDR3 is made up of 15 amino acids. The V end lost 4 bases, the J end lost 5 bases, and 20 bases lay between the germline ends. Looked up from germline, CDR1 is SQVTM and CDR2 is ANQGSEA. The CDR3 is CSVGTRDDLQYGYTF. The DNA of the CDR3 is TGCAGCGTTGGAACCAGAGATGACCTCCAATATGGCTACACCTTC.

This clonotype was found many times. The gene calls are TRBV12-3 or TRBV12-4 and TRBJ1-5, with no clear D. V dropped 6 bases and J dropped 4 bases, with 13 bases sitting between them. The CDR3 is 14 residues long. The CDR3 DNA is TGTGCCAGCAGCCACGGACGGCTAAATCAGCCCCAGCATTTT. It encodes CASSHGRLNQPQHF.

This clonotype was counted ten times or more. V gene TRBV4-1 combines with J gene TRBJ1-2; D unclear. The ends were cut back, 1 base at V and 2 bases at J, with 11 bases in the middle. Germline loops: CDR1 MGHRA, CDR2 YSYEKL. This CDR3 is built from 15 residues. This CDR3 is CASSQVGRPNYGYTF. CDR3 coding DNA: TGCGCCAGCAGCCAAGTGGGTAGGCCGAACTATGGCTACACCTTC.

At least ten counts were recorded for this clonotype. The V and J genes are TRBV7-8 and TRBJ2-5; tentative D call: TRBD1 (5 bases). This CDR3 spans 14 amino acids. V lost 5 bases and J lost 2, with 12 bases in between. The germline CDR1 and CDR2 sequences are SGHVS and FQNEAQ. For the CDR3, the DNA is TGTGCCAGCAGCCTGAGGACACTTCAAGAGACCCAGTACTTC. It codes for CASSLRTLQETQYF.

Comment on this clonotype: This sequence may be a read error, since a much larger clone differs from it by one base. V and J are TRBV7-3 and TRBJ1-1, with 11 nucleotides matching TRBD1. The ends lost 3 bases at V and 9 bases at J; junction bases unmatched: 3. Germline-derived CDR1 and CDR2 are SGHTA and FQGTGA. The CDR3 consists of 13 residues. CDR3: CASSFGTGGKAFF. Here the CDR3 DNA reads TGTGCCAGCAGCTTCGGGACAGGGGGGAAAGCTTTCTTT.

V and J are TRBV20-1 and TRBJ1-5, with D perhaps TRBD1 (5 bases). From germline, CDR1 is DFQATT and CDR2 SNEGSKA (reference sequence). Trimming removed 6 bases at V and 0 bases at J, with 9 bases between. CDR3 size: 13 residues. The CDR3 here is CSAETVSNQPQHF. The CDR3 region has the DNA TGCAGTGCCGAGACAGTTAGCAATCAGCCCCAGCATTTT.

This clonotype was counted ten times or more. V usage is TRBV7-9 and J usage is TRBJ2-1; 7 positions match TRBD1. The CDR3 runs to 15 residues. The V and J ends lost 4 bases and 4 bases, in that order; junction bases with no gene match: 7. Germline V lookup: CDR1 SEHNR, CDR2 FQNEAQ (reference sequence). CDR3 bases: TGTGCCAGCAGCTCGGGACAGTCAGTTTACAATGAGCAGTTCTTC. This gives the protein CASSSGQSVYNEQFF.

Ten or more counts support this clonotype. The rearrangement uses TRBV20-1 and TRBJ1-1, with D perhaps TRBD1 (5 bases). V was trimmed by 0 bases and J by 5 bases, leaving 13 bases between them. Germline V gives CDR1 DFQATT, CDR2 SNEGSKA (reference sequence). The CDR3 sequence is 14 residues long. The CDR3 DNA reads TGCAGTGCTAGAGATAGGCGGGGGGGGACTGAAGCTTTCTTT. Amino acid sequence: CSARDRRGGTEAFF.

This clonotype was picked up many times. The CDR3 sequence: CASSQDINPNTEAFF. CDR3 nucleotides: TGCGCCAGCAGCCAAGATATCAATCCAAACACTGAAGCTTTCTTT. The rearrangement links TRBV4-3 to TRBJ1-1; no clear D. Trimming shortened V by 0 bases and J by 2 bases, and 10 bases separated the two germline ends. This CDR3 contains 15 residues. Germline lookup yields CDR1 LGHNA and CDR2 YSLEER.

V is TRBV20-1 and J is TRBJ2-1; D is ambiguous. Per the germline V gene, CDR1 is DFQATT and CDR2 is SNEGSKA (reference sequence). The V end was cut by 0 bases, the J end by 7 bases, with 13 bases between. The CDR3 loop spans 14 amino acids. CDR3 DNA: TGCAGTGCTAGAGATAGGGCTCCTGGGAATGAGCAGTTCTTC. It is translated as CSARDRAPGNEQFF.

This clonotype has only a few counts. The CDR3 sequence is CSATAPAGGGDEQYF. In DNA form, the CDR3 reads TGCAGTGCGACCGCCCCGGCAGGGGGTGGCGACGAGCAGTACTTC. The rearrangement links TRBV20-1 to TRBJ2-7; TRBD1 aligns across 7 bases. J was trimmed by 5 bases and V by 6 bases; bases with no gene match: 16. CDR1 DFQATT and CDR2 SNEGSKA come from the germline V gene (reference sequence). The CDR3 totals 15 residues.

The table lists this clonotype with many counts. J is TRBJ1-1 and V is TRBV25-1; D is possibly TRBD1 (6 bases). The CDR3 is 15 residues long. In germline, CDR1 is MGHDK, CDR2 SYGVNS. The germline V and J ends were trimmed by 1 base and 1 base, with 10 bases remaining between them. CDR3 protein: CASSESRRGNTEAFF. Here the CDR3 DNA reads TGTGCCAGCAGTGAATCACGCAGGGGGAACACTGAAGCTTTCTTT. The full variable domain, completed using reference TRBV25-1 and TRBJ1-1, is EADIYQTPRYLVIGTGKKITLECSQTMGHDKMYWYQQDPGMELHLIHYSYGVNSTEKGDLSSESTVSRIRTEHFPLTLESARPSHTSQYLCASSESRRGNTEAFFGQGTRLTVV.

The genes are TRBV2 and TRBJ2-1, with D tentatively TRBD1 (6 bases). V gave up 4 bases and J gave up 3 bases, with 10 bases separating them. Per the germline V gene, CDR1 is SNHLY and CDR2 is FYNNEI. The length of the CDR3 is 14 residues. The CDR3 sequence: CASSVIGGYNEQFF. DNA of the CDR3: TGTGCCAGCAGTGTAATAGGGGGCTACAATGAGCAGTTCTTC.

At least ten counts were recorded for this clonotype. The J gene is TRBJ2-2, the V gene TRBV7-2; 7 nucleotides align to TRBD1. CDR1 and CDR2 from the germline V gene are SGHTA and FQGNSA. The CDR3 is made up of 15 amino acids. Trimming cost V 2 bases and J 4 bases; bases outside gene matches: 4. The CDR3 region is CASSLRTGGTGELFF. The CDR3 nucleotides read TGTGCCAGCAGCTTAAGGACAGGAGGCACCGGGGAGCTGTTTTTT.

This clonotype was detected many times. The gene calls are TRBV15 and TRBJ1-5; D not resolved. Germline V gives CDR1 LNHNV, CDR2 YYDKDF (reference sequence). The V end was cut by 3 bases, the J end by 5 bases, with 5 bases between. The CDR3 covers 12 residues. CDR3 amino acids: CATSSPDQPQHF. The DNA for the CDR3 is TGTGCCACCAGCAGCCCAGATCAGCCCCAGCATTTT.

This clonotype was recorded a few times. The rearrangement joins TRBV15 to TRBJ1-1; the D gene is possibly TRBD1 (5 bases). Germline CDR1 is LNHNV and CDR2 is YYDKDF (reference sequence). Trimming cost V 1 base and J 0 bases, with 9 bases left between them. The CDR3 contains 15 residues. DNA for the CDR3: TGTGCCACCAGCAGAGGAGGGGCGGTGAACACTGAAGCTTTCTTT. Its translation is CATSRGGAVNTEAFF.

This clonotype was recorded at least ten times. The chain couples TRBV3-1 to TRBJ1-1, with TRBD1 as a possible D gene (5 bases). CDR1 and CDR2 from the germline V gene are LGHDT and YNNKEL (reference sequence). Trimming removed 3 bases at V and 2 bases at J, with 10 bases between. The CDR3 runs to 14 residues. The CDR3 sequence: CASSQGGGNTEAFF. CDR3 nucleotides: TGTGCCAGCAGCCAGGGGGGGGGAAACACTGAAGCTTTCTTT. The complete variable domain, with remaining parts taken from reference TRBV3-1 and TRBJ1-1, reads DTAVSQTPKYLVTQMGNDKSIKCEQNLGHDTMYWYKQDSKKFLKIMFSYNNKELIINETVPNRFSPKSPDKAHLNLHINSLELGDSAVYFCASSQGGGNTEAFFGQGTRLTVV.

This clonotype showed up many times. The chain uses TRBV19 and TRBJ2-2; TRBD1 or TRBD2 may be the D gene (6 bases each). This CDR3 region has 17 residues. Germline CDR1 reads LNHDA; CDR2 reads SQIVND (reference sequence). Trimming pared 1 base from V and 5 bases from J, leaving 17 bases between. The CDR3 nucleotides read TGTGCCAGTAGTATAGTCCTCGGGGGCACGGGGACCGGGGAGCTGTTTTTT. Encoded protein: CASSIVLGGTGTGELFF. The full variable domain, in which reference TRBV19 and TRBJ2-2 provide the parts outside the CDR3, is DGGITQSPKYLFRKEGQNVTLSCEQNLNHDAMYWYRQDPGQGLRLIYYSQIVNDFQKGDIAEGYSVSREKKESFPLTVTSAQKNPTAFYLCASSIVLGGTGTGELFFGEGSRLTVL.

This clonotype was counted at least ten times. CDR3: CASSDSQRTGKNEQYF. DNA for the CDR3: TGTGCCAGCAGTGACTCCCAAAGGACAGGGAAAAACGAGCAGTACTTC. The rearrangement uses TRBV2 and TRBJ2-7; 8 bases agree with TRBD1. Losses at the gene ends were 3 bases for V and 5 bases for J; bases not matched to a gene: 12. The CDR3 is made up of 16 amino acids. Germline assignment: CDR1 SNHLY and CDR2 FYNNEI.